This TCR beta chain was recorded in a study of cytomegalovirus exposure and HLA in healthy donors. In the study overall: Roughly 80 million unique TCRs from HLA-typed donors were held in an early data release. Findings of the study overall: Most of the TCR beta V segments (in an earlier analysis) were productive either about 87% or about 30% of the time. Links to common viral pathogens appeared, in a later analysis, for several of the most significant clusters. Some TCR beta chains (164 of them) were listed as cytomegalovirus-associated.

Note on this clone: Its antigen remains unknown.

PCR used 60 Vbeta primers and 13 Jbeta primers. Produced via immunoSEQ multiplex PCR; TCRdb's table is partial and in-frame only. The profile shows about 100,000 clones, over 60% of them singletons. Germline CDR1 reads SQVTM; CDR2 reads ANQGSEA. J gave up 2 bases and V 3 bases, and 8 bases lay outside the gene matches. The CDR3 consists of 16 residues. This receptor was identified in a male donor in good health and CMV-seropositive. The sample comprised PBMCs. The chain uses TRBV29-1 and TRBJ2-1; TRBD2 matches at 9 bases. The CDR3 region has the DNA TGCAGCGTTGATTCGGGGCTAGCGGGAACCTACAATGAGCAGTTCTTC. Residues: CSVDSGLAGTYNEQFF.